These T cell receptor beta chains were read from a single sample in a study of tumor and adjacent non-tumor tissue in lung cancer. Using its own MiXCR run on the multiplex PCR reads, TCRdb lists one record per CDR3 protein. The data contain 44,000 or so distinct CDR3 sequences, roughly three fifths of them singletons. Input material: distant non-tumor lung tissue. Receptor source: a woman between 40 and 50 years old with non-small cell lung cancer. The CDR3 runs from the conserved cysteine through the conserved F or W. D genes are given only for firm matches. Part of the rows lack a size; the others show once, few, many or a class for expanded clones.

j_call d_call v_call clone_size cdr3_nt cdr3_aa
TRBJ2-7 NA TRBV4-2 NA TGTGCCAGGAGCCAAGGGTTTCGGTACGAGCAGTACTTC CARSQGFRYEQYF
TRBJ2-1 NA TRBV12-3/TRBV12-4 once TGTGCCAGCAGTTTCAGTGGGGCCTCCTATAATGAGCAGTTCTTC CASSFSGASYNEQFF
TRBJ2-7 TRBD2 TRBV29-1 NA TGTAGCGTTGAAGTCGGGGGGGAGGGCATATCCTACGTGCAGTACTTC CSVEVGGEGISYVQYF
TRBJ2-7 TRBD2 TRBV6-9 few TGTGCCAGCAGTTGGGGACTAGCGGGCCCTCAACCATACAAGCAGTACTTC CASSWGLAGPQPYKQYF
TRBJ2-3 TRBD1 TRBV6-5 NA TGTGCCAGCAGCTACTCGACAGGGAATGATCAGCCCCAGTATTTT CASSYSTGNDQPQYF
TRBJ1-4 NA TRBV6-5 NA TGTGCCAGCAGTTACACAACAGGAGCTAATGAAAAACTGTTTTTT CASSYTTGANEKLFF
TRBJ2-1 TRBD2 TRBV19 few TGTGCCAGTAGTCGGGAGGGCCAGAATGAGCAGTTCTTC CASSREGQNEQFF
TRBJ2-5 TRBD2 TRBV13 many TGTGCCAGCAGCTTAGGGGGACTAGCGGAAGAGACCCAGTACTTC CASSLGGLAEETQYF
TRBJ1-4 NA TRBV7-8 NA TGTGCCAGCAGTTCAGAGGCGGACGAGGAAAAAGTGTTGTTT CASSSEADEEKVLF
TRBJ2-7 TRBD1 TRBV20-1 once TGCAGTGCTTCATCAACCGGGACAGGGGGTCTTTATCCCTACGAGGAGTACTTC CSASSTGTGGLYPYEEYF
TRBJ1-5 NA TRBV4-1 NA TGCGCCAGCAGCCAAGAGGGAGGGCGCCGAGGCAGTTCCCAGCATTTT CASSQEGGRRGSSQHF
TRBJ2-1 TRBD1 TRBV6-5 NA TGTGCCAGCCGGGGACAGGGAGATCGGGATGAGCAGTTCTTC CASRGQGDRDEQFF
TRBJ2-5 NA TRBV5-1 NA TGCGCCAGCAGCCTGCTGCGCGGGGAGACCCAGTACTTC CASSLLRGETQYF
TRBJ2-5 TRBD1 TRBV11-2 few TGTGCCAGCAGTGGGAGCAGGGGGTTAGAGACCCGGTACTTC CASSGSRGLETRYF
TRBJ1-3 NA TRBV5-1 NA TGCGCCAGCAGCTTGGGGGAATTCAGCCGTCCTGGAAACGCCATATATTTT CASSLGEFSRPGNAIYF
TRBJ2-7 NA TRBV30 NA TGTGCCTGGAATGTAACGCCCGGGGGCGAGCAGTACTTC CAWNVTPGGEQYF
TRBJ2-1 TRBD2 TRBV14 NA TGTGCCAGCAGCCAAGGCCCCCACCCGGGACTATCAAAAAGCTCCTACAATGAGCAGTTCTTC CASSQGPHPGLSKSSYNEQFF
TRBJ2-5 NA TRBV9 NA TGTGCCAGCAGCTCACCAAATGCAGAGTCCCAAGAGACCCAGCACTTC CASSSPNAESQETQHF
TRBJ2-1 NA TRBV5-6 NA TGTGGCAGCAGCAACAGGCGAGGTGAGCAGTTCTTC CGSSNRRGEQFF
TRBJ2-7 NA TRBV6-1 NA TGTGCCAGCAGAGTCACCATCGAGCACTACTTT CASRVTIEHYF
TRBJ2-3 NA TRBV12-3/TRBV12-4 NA TGCGCCAACTTAATCCCGACCAAAGGCCCGGACGCGCAGTATTTT CANLIPTKGPDAQYF
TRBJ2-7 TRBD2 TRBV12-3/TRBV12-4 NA TGTGCCAGCAAATTGGCTAGCGGAGCCTACGAGCAGCACTTC CASKLASGAYEQHF
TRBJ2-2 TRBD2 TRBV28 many TGTGCCAGCAGCCGCGCGGGGGTCACCGGGGAGCTGTTTTTT CASSRAGVTGELFF
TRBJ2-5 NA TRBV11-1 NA TGTGCCAGCAGTTTCGGGGTTAGGGAGGAGACCCAGTACTTC CASSFGVREETQYF
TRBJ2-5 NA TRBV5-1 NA TGCGCCAGCAGCTGCAGGGGCCCCGAAGAGACCCAGAACTTC CASSCRGPEETQNF
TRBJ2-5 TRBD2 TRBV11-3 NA TGTGTCAGGAAAGATAGCCCCTCAGCGGGGGATACCCAGTACTTC CVRKDSPSAGDTQYF
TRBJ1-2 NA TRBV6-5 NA TGTGCCAGCAGTTACTTCGGAACTAACTATGGCTACGCCTTC CASSYFGTNYGYAF
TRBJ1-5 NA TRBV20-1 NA TGCAGTGCAAGAGCGGGGAATCAGCCCCAGCATTTT CSARAGNQPQHF
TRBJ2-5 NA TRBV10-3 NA TGTGCCATCAGTGAGCGGGGGACCCGGTACTTC CAISERGTRYF
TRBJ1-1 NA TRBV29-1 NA TGCAGCGTTGAAAGCGGAGGATTTGAAGCTTTTTTT CSVESGGFEAFF
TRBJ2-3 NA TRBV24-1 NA TGTGCCACCAGTGATTTCACGGCCGATACGCAGTATTTT CATSDFTADTQYF
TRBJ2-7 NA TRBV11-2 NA TGTGCCAGCAGCTTAGATTGGGACAACTCCTACGAGCAGTACTTC CASSLDWDNSYEQYF
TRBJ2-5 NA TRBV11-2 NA TGTGCCAGCAGCCCAAAGACAGGTCAAGAGTCCCAGTACTTC CASSPKTGQESQYF
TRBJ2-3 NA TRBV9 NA TGTGCCAGCAGCGTCGAAGTCACAGGTCCTAGCACAGATACGCAGTATTTT CASSVEVTGPSTDTQYF
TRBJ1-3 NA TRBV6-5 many TGTGCCAGCAGTCTACAGGGAGGGTACTCTGGAAACACCATATATTTT CASSLQGGYSGNTIYF
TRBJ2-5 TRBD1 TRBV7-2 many TGTGCCAGCAGCCCACAACTGACAGGGGGCCGCCAAGAGACCCAGTACTTC CASSPQLTGGRQETQYF
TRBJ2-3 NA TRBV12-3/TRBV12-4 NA TGTGTCAGCAGTTCCATAGATACGCAGTATTTT CVSSSIDTQYF
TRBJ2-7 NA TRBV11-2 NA TGTGCCAGCACCGAACATGGGTGGGAGCAATACTTC CASTEHGWEQYF
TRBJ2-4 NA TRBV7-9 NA TGTGCCGGCAGCCCGACCGGTGGGACCAAGAACATTCAGTACTTC CAGSPTGGTKNIQYF
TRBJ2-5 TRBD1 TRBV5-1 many TGCGCCAGCAGCATTCAGGGACAGGCTCAAGAGACCCAGTACTTC CASSIQGQAQETQYF
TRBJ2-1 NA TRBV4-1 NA TGCGCCAACAGCCAAGACACTGAGCAGTTCTTC CANSQDTEQFF
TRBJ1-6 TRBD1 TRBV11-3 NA TGTGCCAGCAGCTCCCAGACAGGGTTGGGATCACCCCTACGCTTT CASSSQTGLGSPLRF
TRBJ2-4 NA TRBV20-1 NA TGCAGTGCAGAGGGGAAATTCCACTCGGGGGACATTCAGTACTTC CSAEGKFHSGDIQYF
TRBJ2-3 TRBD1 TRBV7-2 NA TGTGCCAGCAGCTCCGACAGGGTAGCAGATACGCAGTATTTT CASSSDRVADTQYF